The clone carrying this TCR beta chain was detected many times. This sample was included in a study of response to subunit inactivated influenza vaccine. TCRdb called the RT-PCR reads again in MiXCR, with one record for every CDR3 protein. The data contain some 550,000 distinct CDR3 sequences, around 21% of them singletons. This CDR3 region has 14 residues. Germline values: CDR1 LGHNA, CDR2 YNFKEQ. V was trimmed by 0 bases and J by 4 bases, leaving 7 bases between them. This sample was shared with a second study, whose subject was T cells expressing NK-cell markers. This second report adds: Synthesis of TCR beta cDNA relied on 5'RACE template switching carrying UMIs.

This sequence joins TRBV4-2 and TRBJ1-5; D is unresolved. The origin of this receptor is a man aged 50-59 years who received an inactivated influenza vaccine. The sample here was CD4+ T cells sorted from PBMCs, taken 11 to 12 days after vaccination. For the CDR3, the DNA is TGTGCCAGCAGCCAAGAGATAGGGAATCAGCCCCAGCATTTT. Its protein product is CASSQEIGNQPQHF.